This T cell receptor beta chain is from a study of blood T cell repertoires in COVID-19. This clone was recorded a few times. The CDR3 has 15 residues. Germline assignment: CDR1 KGHSH and CDR2 LQKENI. Trimming removed 3 bases at V and 8 bases at J, with 16 bases between. Sequencing used immunoSEQ multiplex PCR; TCRdb keeps in-frame clones, though not all of them. The sample lists some 230,000 clones; around 83% were seen once. This chain joins TRBV18 and TRBJ1-4; D not resolved. Sequenced sample: peripheral blood. The source is a woman older than 75 with COVID-19, enrolled during active disease. In nucleotides, the CDR3 is TGTGCCAGCTCACCTCCGGAGGGAGTAGGGGAAAAACTGTTTTTT. Its translation is CASSPPEGVGEKLFF.